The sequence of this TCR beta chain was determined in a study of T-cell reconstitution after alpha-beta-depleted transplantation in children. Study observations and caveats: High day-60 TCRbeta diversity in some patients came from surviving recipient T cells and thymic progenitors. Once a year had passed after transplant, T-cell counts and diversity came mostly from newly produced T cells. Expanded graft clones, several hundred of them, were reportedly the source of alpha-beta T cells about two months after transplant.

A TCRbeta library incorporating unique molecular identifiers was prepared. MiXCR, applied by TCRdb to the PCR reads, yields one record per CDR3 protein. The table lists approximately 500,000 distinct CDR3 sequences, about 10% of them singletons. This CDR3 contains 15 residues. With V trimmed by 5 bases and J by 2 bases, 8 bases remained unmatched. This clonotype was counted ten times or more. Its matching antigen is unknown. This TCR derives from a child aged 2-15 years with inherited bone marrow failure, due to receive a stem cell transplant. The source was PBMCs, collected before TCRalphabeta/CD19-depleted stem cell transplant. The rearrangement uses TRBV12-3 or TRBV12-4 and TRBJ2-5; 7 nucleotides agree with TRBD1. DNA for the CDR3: TGTGCCAGCAGTCGCCCGACAGGGTATCAAGAGACCCAGTACTTC. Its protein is CASSRPTGYQETQYF.